This record covers a single T cell receptor beta chain. Its antigen remains unidentified. The record has no base qualities; no much larger clone is one base away. The germline V gene (reference sequence) gives CDR1 as SEHNR and CDR2 as FQNEAQ. The CDR3 runs 17 amino acids, cysteine and phenylalanine included. The read is trimmed to its CDR3 DNA, 51 bases read in frame from base 1. The germline V and J ends show losses of 3 bases and 4 bases respectively, and no gene match explains 10 bases of the junction. The High Capacity cDNA Reverse Transcription Kit was used to reverse transcribe all of the isolated RNA, meaning that expressed TCRB transcripts were what got sequenced. Deep immunoSEQ sequencing was performed on naive, central memory and regulatory T cell samples, with an average of about 3.6 million total reads per sample. Sorted cells were lysed in RLT buffer and RNA was extracted with DNase-treated RNeasy Micro or Mini kits, depending on cell number. To prevent cross-contamination, each cell subset was processed individually, whereas patient and healthy donor samples were processed jointly. Using the immunoSEQ multiplex PCR, TCRB sequences were amplified from cDNA into 87-bp fragments spanning the CDR3 region. Amplicons were sequenced on the Illumina HiSeq platform. Per the original workflow: Synthetic template baselines were used to correct PCR bias computationally, reads within Hamming distance 2 were collapsed together, and singletons that could not be merged were discarded. Reads were aligned against IMGT to assign V, D and J genes, CDR3 length and insertions or deletions at six rearrangement sites. Within each subset, clonotype counts were normalized to sorted cell number, after which true diversity and Gini coefficients were computed with the tcR R package. Repertoire sharing was quantified using the overlap coefficient calculated on TCRB nucleotide sequences. TCRdb took over this immuneACCESS table, retaining in-frame rearrangements with V and J assigned. Such tables are incomplete; in checked studies, under half of the missing clones stem from an unresolved V gene, and the remainder is unexplained. V, J and clone size are taken as reported in that table, and D and trimming were inferred from the DNA itself. The sample table contains tens of thousands of clones; only one count was recorded for roughly 49% of them. Approximately 2% of the sample belongs to the ten largest clones.

Each donor gave one peripheral blood draw, averaging about 120 mL, which was collected into heparinised tubes. A BD FACSAria II was used to sort naive, central memory, regulatory and stem cell-like memory CD4+ T cells with a panel that included CD45RO, CCR7, CD25, CD127, CD95 and CD27. Every sorted population had a purity above 95%. Right away, PBMCs were isolated by Lymphoprep density gradient centrifugation and were stained directly, with no culture step. So that batch effects would be minimized, each experiment stained and sorted samples in pairs, pairing one healthy donor with one patient. The data are from a study of beta chain features in type 1 diabetes (dated by TCRdb to 2017 to 2018). With respect to the entire study: Mean age, gender distribution, total cell number and subset yield did not differ between patients and healthy donors. A total of about 110 million sorted cells were examined across all samples, and the number of cells per subset was strongly correlated with RNA yield. In the study, TCRB repertoires of sorted circulating CD4+ T cell subsets from recently diagnosed type 1 diabetes patients were compared with those of matched healthy donors. Regulatory and stem cell-like memory subsets were obtained from only 8 patients and roughly eight healthy donors, while naive and central memory subsets were obtained from all 30 or so donors.

Study-wide findings and limitations: Shorter templates might be favored by PCR, yet because patient and control samples were amplified and corrected together, any such skew would affect both groups equally. HLA sub-analyses involved small numbers of individuals, so any influence of HLA type on TCRB rearrangement remained unresolved. Naive, central memory and regulatory TCRB repertoires appeared more similar among patients than among healthy donors. A moderate but significant shortening of TCRB CDR3 length was observed in type 1 diabetes patients in all four CD4+ subsets. At VDJ recombination sites, patients with type 1 diabetes made fewer insertions and deleted more nucleotides, a pattern implying thymic rearrangement abnormalities. Because cDNA rather than genomic DNA was sequenced, highly expressing activated cells could have been over-represented, although no difference in activation and CD3 levels was found between groups.

The V gene is TRBV7-9 and the J gene is TRBJ2-1; 9 central bases correspond to TRBD2. The sequencing sample was made of Tregs from blood. What this sample's cell subset or site label stands for: regulatory CD4+ T cells. The receptor's source is a woman aged 18 to 35 in good health. Here the CDR3 is given as CASSFSGGRELYNEQFF. The bases read TGTGCCAGCAGCTTCTCTGGCGGGAGGGAATTGTACAATGAGCAGTTCTTC.